Listed here are 22 T cell receptor beta chains from one sample, sequenced in a study of T cells in Graves' hyperthyroidism and ophthalmopathy. There were TCR beta CDR3 regions amplified from RNA transcripts. The HTBI set primed first-round TCR CDR3 RT-PCR. TCRdb reanalysed the multiplex PCR reads using MiXCR and keeps one entry per CDR3 protein. In the table there are around 560,000 distinct CDR3 sequences, approximately 15% of which are singletons. The sample was blood. All receptors come from a woman between 18 and 29 years old with Graves' hyperthyroidism.

This clonotype came up many times. This chain joins TRBV6-1 and TRBJ2-3, with 12 bases that match TRBD2. CDR1 and CDR2 from the germline V gene are MNHNS and SASEGT. The J segment lost 5 bases and the V segment lost 6 bases, leaving 9 bases of the junction unmatched. The CDR3 extends over 16 amino acids. CDR3 sequence reads: CASSHRLAGVGDTQYF. In nucleotides, the CDR3 is TGTGCCAGCAGCCACCGACTAGCGGGAGTTGGAGATACGCAGTATTTT.

This clonotype was picked up many times. The chain recombines TRBV6-1 with TRBJ2-5, with TRBD2 as a possible D gene (5 bases). CDR3 length: 15 residues. The ends were cut back, 11 bases at V and 2 bases at J, with 21 bases in the middle. Per germline, CDR1 MNHNS and CDR2 SASEGT. DNA for the CDR3: TGTGCCGTACACGAGCGGACGGGCGGGCAAGAGACCCAGTACTTC. Its protein product is CAVHERTGGQETQYF.

This clonotype was recorded at least ten times. The genes are TRBV12-3 or TRBV12-4 and TRBJ2-1; D ambiguous. There are 14 residues in the CDR3. Trimming cost V 5 bases and J 5 bases, with 13 bases left between them. The CDR3 sequence: CASSPTFANNEQFF. CDR3 DNA: TGTGCCAGCAGTCCTACGTTCGCGAACAATGAGCAGTTCTTC.

This clonotype showed up just a few times. This chain links TRBV6-1 with TRBJ1-5; D is possibly TRBD1 (6 bases). The V and J ends lost 8 bases and 0 bases respectively, with 14 bases between them. The germline V gene has CDR1 MNHNS and CDR2 SASEGT. CDR3 size: 15 residues. The CDR3 nucleotides are TGTGCCAGCGCCTACCGCAGGGGTAGCAATCAGCCCCAGCATTTT. Its protein product is CASAYRRGSNQPQHF.

This clonotype was counted many times. This sequence joins TRBV7-2 and TRBJ1-3, with TRBD1 identical over 7 bases. J lost 1 base, V lost 1 base, and 7 bases had no gene match. Germline-derived CDR1 and CDR2 are SGHTA and FQGNSA. This CDR3 is built from 17 residues. The CDR3 nucleotides are TGTGCCAGCAGCTTAGATGTGCAGGGGGTATCTGGAAACACCATATATTTT. This sequence encodes CASSLDVQGVSGNTIYF.

This rearrangement joins TRBV10-2 to TRBJ2-1; D not certain. The CDR3 loop spans 12 amino acids. In germline, CDR1 is WSHSY, CDR2 SAAADI. V lost 7 bases and J 8 bases, leaving 12 bases between the germline ends. CDR3 DNA: TGCGCCAGCAAGCCTTCAGGAGATGAGCAGTTCTTC. Amino acids: CASKPSGDEQFF.

This chain links TRBV2 with TRBJ2-7, with D possibly TRBD2 on 5 matching bases. The CDR3 is 13 residues long. Trimming shortened V by 7 bases and J by 4 bases, and 14 bases separated the two germline ends. The germline CDR1 and CDR2 sequences are SNHLY and FYNNEI. CDR3 sequence: CASKFRRAYEQYF. DNA for the CDR3: TGTGCCAGCAAGTTTAGGCGGGCTTACGAGCAGTACTTC.

Concerning this clonotype itself: The junction shows a germline mismatch at one end, possibly a read error. J is TRBJ1-1 and V is TRBV6-2 or TRBV6-3, with D possibly being TRBD1 (5 bases). The CDR3 has 15 residues. Germline loops: CDR1 MNHEY, CDR2 SVGEGT. This CDR3 reads CANSYLLRGNTEAFF. CDR3 DNA: TGTGCCAACAGTTACCTGTTGAGGGGGAACACTGAAGCTTTCTTT.

The chain recombines TRBV28 with TRBJ1-5, with D perhaps matching TRBD1 (6 bases). Germline V gene lookup returns CDR1 MDHEN and CDR2 SYDVKM. V lost 7 bases to trimming and J lost 2 bases, with 9 bases between them. The CDR3 sequence is 13 residues long. The CDR3 loop reads CASKGGGNQPQHF. DNA of the CDR3: TGTGCCAGCAAGGGGGGTGGCAATCAGCCCCAGCATTTT.

This clonotype was detected ten times or more. The chain has TRBV20-1 and TRBJ2-1, with TRBD2 matching 13 bases. This CDR3 comprises 20 residues. Germline-derived CDR1 and CDR2 are DFQATT and SNEGSKA (reference sequence). V trimming: 1 base; J trimming: 4 bases; junction bases outside the gene matches: 16. CDR3 nucleotide sequence: TGCAGTGCTAGAGCGAACATAGGACTAGCGGGGGTGAGGCTTTACAATGAGCAGTTCTTC. Translation gives CSARANIGLAGVRLYNEQFF.

This chain links TRBV20-1 with TRBJ1-5, with 9 bases lining up with TRBD1. CDR3 length: 15 residues. CDR1 is DFQATT and CDR2 is SNEGSKA in the germline V gene (reference sequence). The V segment lost 4 bases and the J segment 7 bases; nucleotides outside the gene matches: 11. This CDR3 is CSATPQGAFSQPQHF. CDR3 bases: TGCAGTGCTACCCCACAGGGGGCTTTTAGCCAGCCCCAGCATTTT.

This clonotype was detected many times. The chain carries TRBV10-1 and TRBJ2-1, with D perhaps matching TRBD1 (7 bases). The CDR3 has 17 residues. V gave up 0 bases and J gave up 3 bases, with 15 bases separating them. Germline V gene data show CDR1 as WNHNN and CDR2 as SYGVQD (reference sequence). Here the CDR3 DNA reads TGCGCCAGCAGTGAGTCTATTGGGCAGGGGGGCTACAATGAGCAGTTCTTC. Protein product: CASSESIGQGGYNEQFF.

The chain joins TRBV28 to TRBJ2-1, with 12 bases matching TRBD2. V gave up 3 bases and J gave up 7 bases; unmatched junction bases: 10. The CDR3 covers 17 residues. Germline CDR1 reads MDHEN; CDR2 reads SYDVKM. The CDR3 DNA follows: TGTGCCAGCAGTTTCCCTAGACTAGCGGGAGCTCATAATGAGCAGTTCTTC. Amino acid sequence: CASSFPRLAGAHNEQFF. The full variable domain, with the rest looked up from reference TRBV28 and TRBJ2-1, is DVKVTQSSRYLVKRTGEKVFLECVQDMDHENMFWYRQDPGLGLRLIYFSYDVKMKEKGDIPEGYSVSREKKERFSLILESASTNQTSMYLCASSFPRLAGAHNEQFFGPGTRLTVL.

This clonotype showed up many times. The chain is built from TRBV7-2 and TRBJ2-7; D perhaps matches TRBD1 (5 bases). The V end was cut by 1 base, the J end by 0 bases, with 13 bases between. There are 16 residues in the CDR3. Germline V CDR1 and CDR2: SGHTA, FQGNSA. The CDR3 loop reads CASSLGQGRSSYEQYF. DNA for the CDR3: TGTGCCAGCAGCTTAGGTCAGGGAAGGAGCTCCTACGAGCAGTACTTC.

This clonotype was recorded a few times. This chain connects TRBV10-3 to TRBJ2-5; tentative D call: TRBD1 (5 bases). Germline assignment: CDR1 ENHRY and CDR2 SYGVKD. The length of the CDR3 is 13 residues. The V end was cut by 6 bases, the J end by 5 bases, with 13 bases between. The CDR3 sequence is CAIRLTGRETQYF. Here the CDR3 DNA reads TGTGCCATCAGATTAACAGGACGGGAGACCCAGTACTTC.

This clonotype came up a few times. The V and J genes are TRBV5-1 and TRBJ2-3; 7 positions agree with TRBD2. CDR3 size: 16 residues. Germline CDR1 and CDR2: SGHRS and YFSETQ. Trimming took 0 bases from V and 8 from J; bases not matched to a gene: 12. CDR3 DNA sequence: TGCGCCAGCAGCTTGGGGCCAGCGGGAAACCTCGGTACGCAGTATTTT. Its translation: CASSLGPAGNLGTQYF.

This clonotype was observed many times. The gene calls are TRBV7-9 and TRBJ2-3; D might be TRBD1 (6 bases). This CDR3 spans 16 amino acids. V lost 4 bases and J 1 base, leaving 15 bases between the germline ends. The germline V gene has CDR1 SEHNR and CDR2 FQNEAQ (reference sequence). The CDR3 loop reads CASSWTTGQRTDTQYF. CDR3 nucleotides: TGTGCCAGCAGCTGGACCACTGGACAGCGCACAGATACGCAGTATTTT.

The chain recombines TRBV7-9 with TRBJ2-5; weak D call: TRBD2 (7 bases). The CDR3 extends over 15 amino acids. The germline CDR1 and CDR2 sequences are SEHNR and FQNEAQ (reference sequence). The germline V and J ends were trimmed by 8 bases and 1 base, with 17 bases remaining between them. CDR3 sequence: CASSPGGGPQETQYF. The CDR3 DNA is TGTGCCAGCTCGCCTGGGGGGGGCCCCCAAGAGACCCAGTACTTC.

The sample holds a few counts of this clonotype. This sequence joins TRBV28 and TRBJ1-1; TRBD1 is a possible D gene (5 bases). The length of the CDR3 is 12 residues. The germline V gene encodes CDR1 MDHEN and CDR2 SYDVKM. The V end was cut by 10 bases, the J end by 1 base, with 10 bases between. The CDR3 nucleotides are TGTGCCACCTCGACAGCGAACACTGAAGCTTTCTTT. This translates into CATSTANTEAFF.

V and J are TRBV19 and TRBJ1-5; D call uncertain. V was shortened by 3 bases and J by 3 bases, with 21 bases between the two germline ends. Per the germline V gene, CDR1 is LNHDA and CDR2 is SQIVND (reference sequence). The CDR3 sequence is 18 residues long. CDR3 loop: CASSITFQDRIDNQPQHF. CDR3 DNA: TGTGCCAGTAGTATTACCTTCCAGGACCGTATAGACAATCAGCCCCAGCATTTT.

The chain combines TRBV7-9 with TRBJ1-6; D perhaps matches TRBD1 (6 bases). Germline-derived CDR1 and CDR2 are SEHNR and FQNEAQ (reference sequence). With 5 bases removed from V and 17 bases from J, the gap between germline ends came to 31 bases. CDR3 length: 17 residues. The CDR3 DNA is TGTGCCAGCAGCCGTACGGGCCAGGGGTACGCAAATCGGTTGTTCCACTTT. Residues: CASSRTGQGYANRLFHF.

This CDR3 is CASSSRGTAANSPLHF. CDR3 sequence (DNA): TGTGCCAGCAGCTCGAGGGGGACAGCTGCTAATTCACCCCTCCACTTT. V usage is TRBV13 and J usage is TRBJ1-6; 7 bases are a match to TRBD1. With V trimmed by 4 bases and J by 6 bases, 9 bases remained unmatched. In germline, CDR1 is PRHDT, CDR2 FYEKMQ (reference sequence). The CDR3 totals 16 residues.